This is a list of T cell receptor beta chains from one sample in a study of blood T cell repertoires in COVID-19. Assay used: immunoSEQ multiplex PCR; TCRdb lists only in-frame clones, some missing. This table has about 110,000 clones, around 83% appearing once. Sequenced: peripheral blood. The origin of the receptors is a man aged 65-85 years with acute or convalescent COVID-19. The CDR3 runs from the conserved cysteine through the conserved F or W. D genes are given only for firm matches. Where a row states a size, it is once, few, many or the class of an expanded clone; other rows omit it.

D gene,CDR3 length,clone size,J gene,V gene,CDR3 protein,CDR3 DNA
NA,11,once,TRBJ1-1,TRBV20-1,CSARGPTEAFF,TGCAGTGCTAGAGGGCCGACTGAAGCTTTCTTT
NA,15,NA,TRBJ1-4,TRBV7-6,CASSPGGGTNEKLFF,TGTGCCAGCAGCCCCGGGGGGGGAACTAATGAAAAACTGTTTTTT
TRBD2,15,NA,TRBJ2-1,TRBV2,CASTESGGGGNEQFF,TGTGCCAGCACGGAGTCTGGCGGGGGGGGTAATGAGCAGTTCTTC
NA,15,once,TRBJ1-4,TRBV2,CASKTSGVGNEKLFF,TGTGCCAGCAAGACCTCAGGGGTGGGGAATGAAAAACTGTTTTTT
NA,14,NA,TRBJ2-5,TRBV27,CASSSELYQETQYF,TGTGCCAGCAGTTCCGAGCTGTACCAAGAGACCCAGTACTTC
TRBD1,16,NA,TRBJ2-1,TRBV9,CASSDRQGAPYNEQFF,TGTGCCAGCAGCGACCGACAGGGGGCACCCTACAATGAGCAGTTCTTC
TRBD1,14,NA,TRBJ1-5,TRBV30,CAWSSGQFNQPQHF,TGTGCCTGGAGTTCGGGACAGTTCAATCAGCCCCAGCATTTT
NA,18,NA,TRBJ1-2,TRBV21-1,CASSKVRFSHRWKYGYTF,TGTGCCAGCAGCAAAGTGAGGTTTTCGCACAGGTGGAAGTATGGCTACACCTTC
NA,16,NA,TRBJ1-2,TRBV25-1,CASSEEGVRFGKGYTF,TGTGCCAGCAGTGAAGAGGGGGTACGATTTGGGAAGGGCTACACCTTC
NA,13,once,TRBJ1-2,TRBV29-1,CSVKAGGNYGYTF,TGCAGCGTAAAAGCGGGGGGAAACTATGGCTACACCTTC
NA,12,NA,TRBJ2-5,TRBV29-1,CSVAEYQETQYF,TGCAGCGTTGCTGAGTACCAAGAGACCCAGTACTTC
NA,14,NA,TRBJ2-3,TRBV5-1,CASSLEEGRYTQYF,TGCGCCAGCAGCTTGGAAGAGGGTCGGTATACGCAGTATTTT
TRBD2,16,NA,TRBJ2-3,TRBV4-2,CASSQVLAGITDTQYF,TGTGCCAGCAGCCAAGTACTAGCGGGGATTACAGATACGCAGTATTTT
NA,16,once,TRBJ2-2,TRBV5-1,CASSLSDSSDTGELFF,TGCGCCAGCAGCTTGTCAGACAGCTCGGACACCGGGGAGCTGTTTTTT
NA,13,NA,TRBJ1-6,TRBV20-1,CSASGGSDSPLHF,TGCAGTGCTAGTGGAGGGAGTGATTCACCCCTCCACTTT
TRBD1,15,NA,TRBJ1-1,TRBV18,CASSPPGQGNTEAFF,TGTGCCAGCTCACCACCGGGACAGGGGAACACTGAAGCTTTCTTT
TRBD1,14,NA,TRBJ1-2,TRBV27,CASSSGQGNYGYTF,TGTGCCAGCAGTTCGGGACAGGGAAACTATGGCTACACCTTC
NA,16,NA,TRBJ1-5,TRBV2,CASRTDTYHSNQPQHF,TGTGCCAGCAGGACGGACACATACCATAGCAATCAGCCCCAGCATTTT
TRBD1,15,NA,TRBJ2-7,TRBV9,CASSSTGATLYEQYF,TGTGCCAGCAGCTCGACAGGGGCCACATTATACGAGCAGTACTTC
TRBD1,16,once,TRBJ2-3,TRBV5-1,CASSFRWLDRGGTQYF,TGCGCCAGCAGCTTCCGTTGGTTAGACAGGGGCGGTACGCAGTATTTT
TRBD1,16,NA,TRBJ2-7,TRBV6-5,CASSYRSSGTGGEKYF,TGTGCCAGCAGTTACCGAAGTTCCGGGACAGGAGGTGAGAAGTACTTC
TRBD1,15,NA,TRBJ1-4,TRBV5-1,CASSEGDRDNEKLFF,TGCGCCAGCAGCGAGGGGGACAGGGATAATGAAAAACTGTTTTTT
NA,15,NA,TRBJ2-1,TRBV18,CASSPLYQGSDEQFF,TGTGCCAGCTCACCACTCTACCAGGGCTCCGATGAGCAGTTCTTC
TRBD1,14,NA,TRBJ2-3,TRBV7-9,CASSKGAHTDTQYF,TGTGCCAGCAGCAAGGGGGCACACACAGATACGCAGTATTTT
NA,14,NA,TRBJ2-7,TRBV10-3,CATGRDKSSYEQYF,TGTGCCACCGGCCGGGACAAGAGCTCCTACGAGCAGTACTTC
NA,12,NA,TRBJ2-1,TRBV5-4,CASSDWENEQFF,TGTGCCAGCAGCGACTGGGAGAATGAGCAGTTCTTC
TRBD1,15,NA,TRBJ2-7,TRBV5-6,CASSSRTGNPYEQYF,TGTGCCAGCAGCTCACGGACAGGGAACCCCTACGAGCAGTACTTC
NA,14,few,TRBJ1-2,TRBV7-9,CASSPSQVNYGYTF,TGTGCCAGCAGCCCCTCACAGGTGAACTATGGCTACACCTTC
TRBD1,15,NA,TRBJ1-1,TRBV11-3,CASSLDDRVITEAFF,TGTGCCAGCAGCTTAGACGACAGGGTAATAACTGAAGCTTTCTTT
NA,13,once,TRBJ2-1,TRBV7-9,CASSMRDTNEQFF,TGTGCCAGCAGCATGAGGGACACCAATGAGCAGTTCTTC
NA,14,NA,TRBJ1-1,TRBV7-6,CASSKTDSNTEAFF,TGTGCCAGCAGCAAGACAGATTCGAACACTGAAGCTTTCTTT
TRBD2,14,NA,TRBJ2-5,TRBV5-6,CASSGGVSLGTQYF,TGTGCCAGCAGCGGGGGGGTATCGCTAGGGACCCAGTACTTC
NA,13,NA,TRBJ1-2,TRBV20-1,CSASLGGKYGYTF,TGCAGTGCTAGTCTCGGGGGGAAGTATGGCTACACCTTC
NA,13,NA,TRBJ1-1,TRBV10-3,CAISERGDTEAFF,TGTGCCATCAGTGAGAGGGGCGACACTGAAGCTTTCTTT
NA,12,NA,TRBJ1-4,TRBV3-1/TRBV3-2,CASSQESRKLFF,TGTGCCAGCAGCCAAGAATCTCGAAAACTGTTTTTT
TRBD1,13,NA,TRBJ1-5,TRBV27,CASSRDRVEPQHF,TGTGCCAGCAGCCGGGACAGGGTTGAGCCCCAGCATTTT
NA,17,NA,TRBJ1-3,TRBV5-6,CASSLKVGYGAGNTIYF,TGTGCCAGCAGCTTGAAGGTGGGGTACGGGGCTGGAAACACCATATATTTT
TRBD1,15,NA,TRBJ1-5,TRBV6-5,CASSYSGDRNQPQHF,TGTGCCAGCAGTTACTCGGGGGACAGGAATCAGCCCCAGCATTTT
TRBD1,14,NA,TRBJ1-1,TRBV5-1,CASSAGQGIAEAFF,TGCGCCAGCAGCGCGGGACAGGGGATCGCTGAAGCTTTCTTT
NA,15,NA,TRBJ2-7,TRBV7-3,CASSLSGNDRYEQYF,TGTGCCAGCAGCTTATCGGGTAACGATCGCTACGAGCAGTACTTC
NA,15,NA,TRBJ2-1,TRBV6-1,CASSEDGGSYNEQFF,TGTGCCAGCAGTGAGGATGGCGGCTCCTACAATGAGCAGTTCTTC
TRBD1,15,few,TRBJ2-7,TRBV5-1,CASSSDRGGSYEQYF,TGCGCCAGCAGCTCGGACAGGGGAGGATCCTACGAGCAGTACTTC
TRBD1,14,NA,TRBJ2-2,TRBV10-3,CAIRSDRDTGELFF,TGTGCCATCCGATCCGACAGGGACACCGGGGAGCTGTTTTTT
NA,14,NA,TRBJ2-7,TRBV19,CASSPGGLTNEQYF,TGTGCCAGTAGTCCAGGGGGACTTACAAACGAGCAGTACTTC
NA,13,NA,TRBJ2-7,TRBV2,CASSVLPIYEQYF,TGTGCCAGCAGTGTTTTACCTATTTACGAGCAGTACTTC
TRBD1,13,NA,TRBJ1-2,TRBV5-1,CASSLGDRAAPHF,TGCGCCAGCAGCTTGGGAGACAGGGCCGCGCCCCACTTC
TRBD1,16,NA,TRBJ2-1,TRBV18,CASSNQGTGGTNEQFF,TGTGCCAGCTCTAACCAGGGGACAGGGGGGACAAATGAGCAGTTCTTC
TRBD1,17,NA,TRBJ2-1,TRBV5-1,CASSLEFDRGGYNEQFF,TGCGCCAGCAGCTTGGAGTTCGACAGGGGGGGCTACAATGAGCAGTTCTTC
NA,15,few,TRBJ1-1,TRBV3-1/TRBV3-2,CASSPLQIRNTEAFF,TGTGCCAGCAGCCCCCTTCAGATTCGGAACACTGAAGCTTTCTTT
TRBD2,14,NA,TRBJ2-1,TRBV12-5,CASGRTSGINEQFF,TGTGCTAGTGGTCGGACTAGCGGGATCAATGAGCAGTTCTTC
NA,14,NA,TRBJ1-6,TRBV21-1,CASSGQFGQDPLHF,TGTGCCAGCAGCGGACAGTTCGGCCAAGACCCCCTCCACTTT
NA,14,NA,TRBJ2-2,TRBV18,CASSPGLRAGELFF,TGTGCCAGCTCACCCGGTTTGAGGGCCGGGGAGCTGTTTTTT
TRBD2,16,NA,TRBJ2-1,TRBV11-3,CASSLFVAGGYNEQFF,TGTGCCAGCAGCTTATTCGTAGCGGGAGGATACAATGAGCAGTTCTTC
NA,14,NA,TRBJ2-3,TRBV7-3,CASSFADRTDTQYF,TGTGCCAGCAGCTTCGCCGACAGAACAGATACGCAGTATTTT
TRBD1,15,NA,TRBJ2-5,TRBV4-1,CASSQGTGGVRTQYF,TGCGCCAGCAGCCAAGGGACAGGGGGCGTTCGGACCCAGTACTTC